The text below deals with one T cell receptor beta chain. Its antigen is unknown. Several immunoSEQ plates received, in even portions, the genomic DNA of each subset. Using immunoSEQ multiplex PCR, the repertoire was profiled, and TCRdb retains in-frame clones only, with some absent. The sample includes around 620,000 clones, about 95% seen only once; the top ten take over 0.09%. This sample is drawn from a study of shared clonotypes between healthy human individuals. Across the whole study: Used for every donor were three CD4 naive, three CD4 memory, two CD8 naive and one CD8 memory plate.

Study-wide findings and caveats: Depth of sequencing was expected to influence donor clonotype sharing. The study found lower generation probabilities in non-shared clonotypes than in those shared by all four donors.

CDR3 length: 14 amino acids. Trimming removed 0 bases from V and 4 bases from J; junction bases left unmatched: 2. In germline, CDR1 is SGDLS, CDR2 YYNGEE. CD45RO negativity and positive selection for CCR7 defined naive CD8 cells, a population that excluded terminally differentiated effector memory CD45RA+ cells. The gene calls are TRBV9 and TRBJ2-7, with 9 bases fitting TRBD2. The sequence was obtained from a woman in her thirties in good health. The sequenced sample consisted of naive CD8+ T cells sorted from blood. CDR3 amino acids: CASSVGSGSYEQYF. In nucleotides, the CDR3 is TGTGCCAGCAGCGTAGGTAGCGGGAGTTACGAGCAGTACTTC.